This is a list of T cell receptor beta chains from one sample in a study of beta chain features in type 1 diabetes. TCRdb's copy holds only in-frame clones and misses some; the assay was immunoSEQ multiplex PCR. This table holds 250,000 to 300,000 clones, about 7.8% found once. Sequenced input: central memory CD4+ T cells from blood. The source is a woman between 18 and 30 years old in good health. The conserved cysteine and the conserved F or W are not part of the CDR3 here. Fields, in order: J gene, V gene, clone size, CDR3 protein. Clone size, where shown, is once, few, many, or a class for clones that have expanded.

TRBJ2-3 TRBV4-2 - ASSLRDRVRTDTQY
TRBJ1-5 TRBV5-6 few ASSLYQDRGLRNQPQH
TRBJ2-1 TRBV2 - ASLPGDYYNEQF
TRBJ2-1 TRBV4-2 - ASSQGGVLAGEGEQF
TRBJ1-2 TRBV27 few ASSFDPTILYGYT
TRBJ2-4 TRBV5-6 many ASSTVQGAIAKNIQY
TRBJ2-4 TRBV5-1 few ASRVGQGENIQY
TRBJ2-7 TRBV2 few ASTPGRHEQY
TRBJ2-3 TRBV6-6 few ASSRQGGNTDTQY
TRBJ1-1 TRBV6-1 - ASRLDNTKPEAF
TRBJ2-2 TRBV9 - ASKVFDGNTGELF
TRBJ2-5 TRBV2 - ASSDRGQHQETQY
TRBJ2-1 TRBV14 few ASSQWGVATGSYNEQF
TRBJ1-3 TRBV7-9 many ASSFGPTEGNTIY
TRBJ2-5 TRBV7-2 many ASSLVWSQGVRETQY
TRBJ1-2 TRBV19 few ASSIPADYGYT
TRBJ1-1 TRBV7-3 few ASSFSPNTEAF
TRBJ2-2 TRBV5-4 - ASSSLSRADGELF
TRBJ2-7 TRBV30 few AWSPSGISYEQY
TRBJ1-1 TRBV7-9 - ASSLTPDTEAF
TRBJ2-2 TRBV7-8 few ASSQATTAGNTGELF
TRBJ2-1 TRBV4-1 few ASSPGWEQF
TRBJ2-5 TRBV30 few AWGRLAGKETQY
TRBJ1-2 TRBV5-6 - ASSLRGDYGYT
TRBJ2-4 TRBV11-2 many ASSLSQGLAKNIQY